This T cell receptor beta chain was sequenced during a study of blood T cell repertoires in COVID-19. Across the study: Specimens from acute and convalescent COVID-19 originated in the United States, Italy and Spain. PBMCs, B-cell-depleted T cells, or T cells were the source of the cDNA or gDNA that made up the material.

Seattle-derived patients entered the study during active infection and were followed longitudinally. The length of the CDR3 is 14 residues. Germline-derived CDR1 and CDR2 are SNHLY and FYNNEI. V was trimmed by 0 bases and J by 5 bases, leaving 8 bases between them. Original processing notes: Amplification of reference gene primers was used by the study to estimate nucleated cell counts. Clones were sequenced by immunoSEQ multiplex PCR, and TCRdb holds only the in-frame ones, with some missing. V, J and clone size derive from that table, while D and trimming were established from the DNA sequence. The sample holds some 220,000 clones, 65% to 90% seen once.

Material: peripheral blood. The chain uses TRBV2 and TRBJ1-5; a possible D gene is TRBD1 (5 bases). This sequence originates from a woman between 70 and 85 years old with COVID-19, enrolled during active disease. This CDR3 is CASSEALGDQPQHF. The CDR3 DNA reads TGTGCCAGCAGTGAAGCGCTAGGGGATCAGCCCCAGCATTTT.